The sequence of this TCR beta chain was determined in a study of blood T cell repertoires in COVID-19. The overall study: From T cells, B-cell-depleted T cells, or PBMCs came the material, which was cDNA or gDNA.

TCRdb keeps only in-frame clones here, not all; method: immunoSEQ multiplex PCR. The sample records under 25,000 clones, around 67% being singletons. V dropped 7 bases and J dropped 3; count of bases not matched to a gene: 10. This CDR3 comprises 18 residues. Germline V gene data show CDR1 as LNHDA and CDR2 as SQIVND (reference sequence). The receptor was derived from a human donor in a cohort sampled during active or convalescent COVID-19. The J gene is TRBJ2-1, the V gene TRBV19; 15 positions agree with TRBD2. The sample taken for sequencing was peripheral blood. The CDR3: CASMGGTSGRHLYNEQFF. As DNA, the CDR3 is TGTGCCAGTATGGGCGGGACTAGCGGGAGGCACCTCTACAATGAGCAGTTCTTC.